The subject of this entry is one T cell receptor (beta chain). Its specificity is not known. Method: immunoSEQ multiplex PCR; TCRdb's copy keeps in-frame clones and lacks some. In the table there are fewer than 35,000 clones, around 81% of which are singletons. These data belong to a study of T cells in narcolepsy. Overall study: Enrolled donors included narcolepsy type 1 or type 2 patients and healthy controls. Overall study results and limits: Same-patient CSF and blood CD4+ T cell clonotypes included HCRT-specific and TRIB2-specific autoreactive ones. Autoreactive clone sequences were missing from some blood memory CD4+ repertoires. Autoreactive clonotypes reportedly recurred in blood of same and different patients, not controls.

Germline CDR1 is MNHNS and CDR2 is SASEGT. With 8 bases removed from V and 4 bases from J, the gap between germline ends came to 14 bases. The CDR3 totals 13 residues. Material for sequencing was CD45RA- memory CD4+ T cells from PBMCs. The J gene is TRBJ1-2, the V gene TRBV6-1, with a possible D match to TRBD1 (6 bases). This clonotype was sampled from a human donor with narcolepsy. The CDR3 DNA reads TGTGCCAGCTTATTGACAGGCGTCTATGGCTACACCTTC. Translated: CASLLTGVYGYTF.